These 9 T cell receptor beta chains share one sample of origin, sequenced in a study of CD8 T cells in ankylosing spondylitis (dated by TCRdb to the late 2010s). The library was produced with 5' RACE. TCRdb names Illumina HiSeq 2500 as the instrument used. TCRdb reanalyzed the raw reads on its own, using fastp at Q25 for trimming and MiXCR for clone calling, and kept in-frame beta chains. Here each entry gathers all rows of one CDR3 protein and keeps the most common genes and DNA. This sample has some 270,000 distinct CDR3 sequences in its table, and 18% of those were observed once. The ten largest make up around 30% of the sample. Source material: blood, either unsorted or a sorted T cell fraction (not recorded which). The source of these receptors is a male donor with ankylosing spondylitis or in good health (not recorded which).

The rearrangement joins TRBV7-8 to TRBJ1-1; D gene ambiguous. The CDR3 sequence is 14 residues long. Trimming cost V 1 base and J 1 base, with 7 bases left between them. Germline V gives CDR1 SGHVS, CDR2 FQNEAQ. The CDR3 here is CASSLVAENTEAFF. The CDR3 region has the DNA TGTGCCAGCAGCTTAGTGGCAGAGAACACTGAAGCTTTCTTT.

This clonotype was found a few times. The CDR3 sequence is CASTLGPGGYGYTF. Here the CDR3 DNA reads TGTGCCAGCACCCTGGGGCCGGGTGGATATGGCTACACCTTC. This chain uses TRBV11-2 with TRBJ1-2; TRBD1 is a possible D gene (5 bases). Germline assignment: CDR1 SGHAT and CDR2 FQNNGV. V lost 7 bases, J lost 5 bases, and 17 bases lay in between. CDR3 length: 14 amino acids.

The chain recombines TRBV6-1 with TRBJ1-1; D not certain. V dropped 6 bases and J dropped 1 base, with 15 bases sitting between them. The CDR3 runs to 15 residues. Germline CDR1 reads MNHNS; CDR2 reads SASEGT. CDR3 coding DNA: TGTGCCAGCAGCCTGCAGTTGAGGGAGAACACTGAAGCTTTCTTT. Protein: CASSLQLRENTEAFF.

CDR3 in DNA: TGCAGCGCTGATGCAGACGACAGGGAGCAAGAGACCCAGTACTTC. Encoded protein: CSADADDREQETQYF. The chain is built from TRBV29-1 and TRBJ2-5, with 7 bases aligning to TRBD1. Trimming removed 7 bases from V and 2 bases from J; junction bases left unmatched: 13. The germline gives CDR1 SQVTM, CDR2 ANQGSEA. The CDR3 runs 15 residues.

This clonotype was picked up many times. V and J are TRBV4-1 and TRBJ2-1; D perhaps matches TRBD1 (7 bases). V lost 0 bases and J 6 bases, leaving 18 bases between the germline ends. Looked up from germline, CDR1 is MGHRA and CDR2 is YSYEKL. The CDR3 has 17 residues. The CDR3 DNA sequence: TGCGCCAGCAGCCAAGATAGGAGTGCGCAGGGGGGCAATGAGCAGTTCTTC. Translated, it gives CASSQDRSAQGGNEQFF.

This clonotype was seen repeatedly, ten times or more. The chain recombines TRBV15 with TRBJ2-1; D is ambiguous. The CDR3 sequence is 12 residues long. Germline CDR1 reads LNHNV; CDR2 reads YYDKDF (reference sequence). Trimming took off 8 bases at V and 0 bases at J, with 5 bases between the two ends. The CDR3: CATQGSYNEQFF. The CDR3 region has the DNA TGTGCCACCCAAGGCTCCTACAATGAGCAGTTCTTC.

In its sample, this clonotype was seen a few times. The CDR3 protein is CASRSETSSGTYNEQFF. The CDR3, as DNA: TGTGCCAGCAGGTCCGAGACCTCTAGCGGAACCTACAATGAGCAGTTCTTC. This chain joins TRBV12-3 or TRBV12-4 and TRBJ2-1; 7 nucleotides line up with TRBD2. The J segment lost 2 bases and the V segment lost 6 bases, leaving 13 bases of the junction unmatched. CDR3 length: 17 amino acids.

The V gene is TRBV18, the J gene TRBJ2-7, with D tentatively TRBD2 (5 bases). Germline CDR1 reads KGHSH; CDR2 reads LQKENI. The CDR3 runs 14 residues. Trimming shortened V by 3 bases and J by 3 bases, and 12 bases separated the two germline ends. The CDR3 sequence is CASSPPGDSYEQYF. The DNA of the CDR3 is TGTGCCAGCTCACCGCCCGGGGATAGCTACGAGCAGTACTTC.

The DNA of the CDR3 is TGCGCCAGCAGCCAAGAATTGAACACTGAAGCTTTCTTT. Amino acids: CASSQELNTEAFF. The chain uses TRBV4-3 and TRBJ1-1; D is uncertain. The V gene's germline CDR1 is LGHNA and CDR2 YSLEER. Trimming left V 0 bases short and J 0 bases short, with 2 bases between. This CDR3 region has 13 residues.